What follows are 20 T cell receptor beta chains derived from one specimen sequenced in a study of Ad26.COV2.S vaccination and SARS-CoV-2 variants. Libraries were prepared by immunoSEQ multiplex PCR; TCRdb keeps only in-frame clonotypes and omits some of them. The sample lists 450,000 to 550,000 clones; 89% were seen once. Treatment meaning: around 19 received Ad26.COV2.S at low or high dose, single or two shots; a few received placebo; per-sample allocation not given. The study sampled participants on day 63 after the first vaccine or placebo injection. This sample comprised peripheral blood, obtained in a trial of Ad26.COV2.S vaccine versus placebo. Receptors were obtained from a person aged 18-60 years who received the Ad26.COV2.S COVID-19 vaccine or a placebo.

In its sample, this clone was seen once. V and J are TRBV10-3 and TRBJ2-1; 10 bases agree with TRBD2. The junction had 5 bases not matched to a gene; V was cut back by 6 bases and J by 9 bases. CDR3 length: 13 residues. Germline values: CDR1 ENHRY, CDR2 SYGVKD. The CDR3 loop reads CAIREREGLEQFF. Written as DNA, the CDR3 is TGTGCCATCAGGGAGCGGGAGGGCCTTGAGCAGTTCTTC.

This chain's CDR3 is CASSGQGANTGELFF. CDR3 DNA: TGTGCCAGCAGTGGACAGGGGGCGAACACCGGGGAGCTGTTTTTT. V and J are TRBV2 and TRBJ2-2, with 9 bases fitting TRBD1. The CDR3 is made up of 15 amino acids. Per the germline V gene, CDR1 is SNHLY and CDR2 is FYNNEI. Trimming removed 4 bases from V and 0 bases from J; junction bases left unmatched: 0.

The genes are TRBV28 and TRBJ1-5; possible D gene TRBD1, 6 bases. The CDR3 runs 15 residues. The V gene lost 4 bases and the J gene lost 4 bases, with 14 bases spanning the gap. Germline V gene sequence: CDR1 MDHEN, CDR2 SYDVKM. The chain's CDR3 is CASSSQGSNNQPQHF. CDR3 coding DNA: TGTGCCAGCAGTTCCCAGGGGAGTAATAATCAGCCCCAGCATTTT.

A single count supports this clone. This rearrangement joins TRBV28 to TRBJ2-5; D gene ambiguous. The V gene's germline CDR1 is MDHEN and CDR2 SYDVKM. The ends were cut back, 4 bases at V and 0 bases at J, with 15 bases in the middle. CDR3 size: 16 residues. CDR3 in amino acids: CASSSILLGHQETQYF. The CDR3 nucleotides are TGTGCCAGCAGTTCCATTCTTTTGGGCCACCAAGAGACCCAGTACTTC.

With regard to this clone: The same CDR3 arises from other DNA sequences in this sample as well. This chain links TRBV7-6 with TRBJ2-5; the D gene is possibly TRBD2 (6 bases). In germline, CDR1 is SGHVS, CDR2 FNYEAQ. This CDR3 contains 14 residues. V shed 5 bases and J shed 1 base, with 11 bases lying between them. The CDR3 here is CASSRSGPQETQYF. The CDR3 nucleotides read TGTGCCAGCAGCCGTAGCGGACCCCAAGAGACCCAGTACTTC.

J is TRBJ1-4 and V is TRBV7-9, with D possibly matching TRBD1 (5 bases). V dropped 3 bases and J dropped 7 bases, with 24 bases sitting between them. Germline V lookup: CDR1 SEHNR, CDR2 FQNEAQ (reference sequence). This CDR3 spans 18 amino acids. Here the CDR3 DNA reads TGTGCCAGCAGCTTTTACAGTTCCAAGGGGAGGCGAGGTGAAAAACTGTTTTTT. As protein: CASSFYSSKGRRGEKLFF.

The chain employs TRBV29-1 and TRBJ2-3; D remains ambiguous. Looked up from germline, CDR1 is SQVTM and CDR2 is ANQGSEA. The CDR3 consists of 15 residues. The germline V and J ends were trimmed by 5 bases and 0 bases, with 15 bases remaining between them. The CDR3, as DNA: TGCAGCGTTCCCCTCCTAGGTACTAGCACAGATACGCAGTATTTT. Translating it yields CSVPLLGTSTDTQYF.

In its sample, this clone was seen once. The chain recombines TRBV5-6 with TRBJ2-1, with 7 bases that match TRBD2. Germline CDR1 is SGHDT and CDR2 is YYEEEE. V shed 7 bases, J shed 4 bases, and the junction held 8 bases outside the gene matches. This CDR3 spans 14 amino acids. CDR3 protein: CASYGTNHYNEQFF. The CDR3 DNA reads TGTGCCAGCTATGGGACTAATCATTACAATGAGCAGTTCTTC.

The chain employs TRBV7-2 and TRBJ1-5; D gene unclear. Trimming cost V 4 bases and J 4 bases, with 8 bases left between them. The CDR3 extends over 13 amino acids. Germline V lookup: CDR1 SGHTA, CDR2 FQGNSA. CDR3 in DNA: TGTGCCAGCAGCTACCACGGGAATCAGCCCCAGCATTTT. Its protein is CASSYHGNQPQHF.

The chain employs TRBV13 and TRBJ1-6; D is uncertain. The CDR3 is 15 residues long. Trimming took off 2 bases at V and 6 bases at J, with 11 bases between the two ends. The germline V gene has CDR1 PRHDT and CDR2 FYEKMQ (reference sequence). This CDR3 is CASSLSGVTNSPLHF. The CDR3, as DNA: TGTGCCAGCAGCTTAAGTGGGGTGACTAATTCACCCCTCCACTTT.

The V call is TRBV3-1 (or the pseudogene TRBV3-2), the J call TRBJ2-1; D call uncertain. Germline assignment: CDR1 LGHDT and CDR2 YNNKEL (reference sequence). V gave up 4 bases and J gave up 8 bases, with 12 bases separating them. The CDR3 is made up of 13 amino acids. The CDR3, as DNA: TGTGCCAGCAGCCTCCTGAACGATTATGAGCAGTTCTTC. This codes for CASSLLNDYEQFF.

The V and J genes are TRBV12-2 and TRBJ2-3; the listed D gene, TRBD2, was not tested against the DNA. TRBV12-2 is noted as a pseudogene. The CDR3 is 18 amino acids. The CDR3 region is CATSIGKYGAGLTDTQYF. For the CDR3, the DNA is TGTGCAACATCAATAGGAAAATATGGTGCGGGTCTCACAGATACGCAGTATTTT.

The rearrangement links TRBV28 to TRBJ1-2; possibly TRBD1 for D (6 bases). The germline gives CDR1 MDHEN, CDR2 SYDVKM. Trimming left V 2 bases short and J 4 bases short, with 17 bases between. The length of the CDR3 is 16 residues. This chain's CDR3 is CASSLAAWGAVYGYTF. The CDR3 bases are TGTGCCAGCAGTTTAGCCGCGTGGGGGGCGGTCTATGGCTACACCTTC.

The chain combines TRBV28 with TRBJ1-2; D remains unclear. V lost 2 bases, J lost 4 bases, and 11 bases lay in between. CDR1 and CDR2 (germline): MDHEN, SYDVKM. This CDR3 contains 14 residues. CDR3 sequence: CASSLVPGSYGYTF. The CDR3 nucleotides read TGTGCCAGCAGTTTAGTGCCGGGGAGCTATGGCTACACCTTC.

This chain connects TRBV7-8 to TRBJ1-5; possibly TRBD1 for D (6 bases). Trimming pared 5 bases from V and 1 base from J, leaving 15 bases between. The CDR3 has 16 residues. Germline loops: CDR1 SGHVS, CDR2 FQNEAQ. CDR3 protein: CASSQDGGKSNQPQHF. Written as DNA, the CDR3 is TGTGCCAGCAGCCAAGACGGGGGCAAGAGCAATCAGCCCCAGCATTTT.

The V gene is TRBV9, the J gene TRBJ2-1; D is undetermined. V was trimmed by 3 bases and J by 5 bases, leaving 12 bases between them. The CDR3 sequence is 14 residues long. Germline V gene sequence: CDR1 SGDLS, CDR2 YYNGEE. CDR3 sequence reads: CASSGTSRNNEQFF. The CDR3 nucleotides are TGTGCCAGCAGCGGAACTTCCCGAAACAATGAGCAGTTCTTC.

The chain recombines TRBV4-1 with TRBJ1-2, with TRBD1 matching over 12 bases. This CDR3 region has 13 residues. The V gene end was trimmed by 2 bases and the J gene end by 13 bases; junction bases not matched to a gene: 5. CDR1 and CDR2 (germline): MGHRA, YSYEKL. In nucleotides, the CDR3 is TGCGCCAGCAGCCAACCGGGACAGGGGGCTGGCACCTTC. It encodes CASSQPGQGAGTF.

V and J are TRBV28 and TRBJ2-3; D possibly matches TRBD1 or TRBD2 (6 bases each). The CDR3 runs 15 residues. Trimming left V 7 bases short and J 0 bases short, with 14 bases between. Per the germline V gene, CDR1 is MDHEN and CDR2 is SYDVKM. The CDR3 spells CASNSGGGSTDTQYF. The CDR3 bases are TGTGCCAGCAATTCCGGAGGGGGTAGCACAGATACGCAGTATTTT.

This sequence joins TRBV28 and TRBJ2-1; TRBD1 matches 9 bases. This CDR3 region has 21 residues. Unmatched junction bases numbered 23, after V lost 6 bases and J lost 2 bases. Germline loops: CDR1 MDHEN, CDR2 SYDVKM. As DNA, the CDR3 is TGTGCCAGCAGAAACCTACACGTGGGACAGGGTGGGCGAATGGCCTACAATGAGCAGTTCTTC. Amino acid sequence: CASRNLHVGQGGRMAYNEQFF.

V and J are TRBV7-9 and TRBJ1-2; 7 bases fit TRBD1. The CDR3 is 15 residues long. J lost 4 bases, V lost 6 bases, and 11 bases had no gene match. Germline CDR1 and CDR2: SEHNR and FQNEAQ (reference sequence). CDR3 amino acids: CASSYSGTDTYGYTF. As DNA, the CDR3 is TGTGCCAGCAGTTACTCCGGGACAGACACCTATGGCTACACCTTC.